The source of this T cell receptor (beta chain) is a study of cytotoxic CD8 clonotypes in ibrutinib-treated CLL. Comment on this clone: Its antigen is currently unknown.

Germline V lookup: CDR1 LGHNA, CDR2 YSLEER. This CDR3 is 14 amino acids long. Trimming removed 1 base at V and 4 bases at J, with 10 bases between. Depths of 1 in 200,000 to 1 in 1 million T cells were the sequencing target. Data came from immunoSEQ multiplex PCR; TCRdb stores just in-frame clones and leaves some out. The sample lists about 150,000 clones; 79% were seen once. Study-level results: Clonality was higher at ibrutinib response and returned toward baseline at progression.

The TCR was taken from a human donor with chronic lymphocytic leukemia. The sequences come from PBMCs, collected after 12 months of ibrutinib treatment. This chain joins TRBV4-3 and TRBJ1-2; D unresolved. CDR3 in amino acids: CASSQVTKSYGYTF. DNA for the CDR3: TGCGCCAGCAGCCAAGTTACAAAATCCTATGGCTACACCTTC.